These T cell receptor beta chains were read from a single sample in a study of T cell responses to AZD1222 COVID-19 vaccine. The table came from immunoSEQ multiplex PCR; TCRdb's copy has only in-frame clones and leaves some out. Of tens of thousands of clones listed, roughly 84% are singletons. The source was peripheral blood, collected 28 days after the second AZD1222 dose. The receptors stem from an adult who received the AZD1222 COVID-19 vaccine. Each CDR3 is given with its conserved first and last residue. Each record gives: J gene, clone size, V gene, D gene, CDR3 protein, CDR3 DNA. A D gene is named only where the DNA matches it firmly. The listing skips clone size in some rows; elsewhere it reads once, few, many or a size class.

J: TRBJ2-5; size: .; V: TRBV7-3; D: .; CDR3: CASSLNWGETQYF; DNA: TGTGCCAGCAGCCTAAACTGGGGGGAGACCCAGTACTTC
J: TRBJ1-6; size: .; V: TRBV5-1; D: .; CDR3: CASSLDGYNSPLHF; DNA: TGCGCCAGCAGCTTGGACGGCTATAATTCACCCCTCCACTTT
J: TRBJ1-1; size: .; V: TRBV7-8; D: TRBD1; CDR3: CASSPGVAGGERNTEAFF; DNA: TGTGCCAGCAGCCCAGGGGTGGCAGGGGGTGAAAGGAACACTGAAGCTTTCTTT
J: TRBJ1-5; size: once; V: TRBV12-5; D: TRBD1; CDR3: CASGLGRQGASSNQPQHF; DNA: TGTGCTAGTGGTTTGGGTAGACAGGGGGCAAGTAGCAATCAGCCCCAGCATTTT
J: TRBJ2-1; size: .; V: TRBV30; D: TRBD1; CDR3: CATSGTDHSSYNEQFF; DNA: TGTGCCACCTCCGGGACAGACCACAGCTCCTACAATGAGCAGTTCTTC
J: TRBJ1-1; size: .; V: TRBV19; D: .; CDR3: CASSIRMNTEAFF; DNA: TGTGCCAGTAGTATCCGAATGAACACTGAAGCTTTCTTT
J: TRBJ1-2; size: .; V: TRBV4-1; D: .; CDR3: CASSQARTRGDGYTF; DNA: TGCGCCAGCAGCCAAGCTCGTACCCGGGGGGATGGCTACACCTTC
J: TRBJ1-6; size: once; V: TRBV20-1; D: .; CDR3: CSAAEGGPLHF; DNA: TGCAGTGCGGCCGAGGGGGGGCCCCTCCACTTT
J: TRBJ1-2; size: .; V: TRBV27; D: .; CDR3: CASSPRVEYGYTF; DNA: TGTGCCAGCAGTCCTCGGGTCGAATATGGCTACACCTTC
J: TRBJ2-3; size: .; V: TRBV27; D: .; CDR3: CASSPIPTALPTDTQYF; DNA: TGTGCCAGCAGTCCAATACCGACAGCTCTTCCCACAGATACGCAGTATTTT
J: TRBJ1-6; size: .; V: TRBV19; D: .; CDR3: CASSEVQEGDSPLHF; DNA: TGTGCCAGTAGCGAAGTACAGGAGGGGGATTCACCCCTCCACTTT
J: TRBJ2-4; size: once; V: TRBV7-2; D: TRBD2; CDR3: CASSPYGGGANGKNIQYF; DNA: TGTGCCAGCAGTCCCTATGGCGGGGGGGCCAATGGCAAAAACATTCAGTACTTC
J: TRBJ1-1; size: once; V: TRBV6-2/TRBV6-3; D: .; CDR3: CASSSQAGNTEAFF; DNA: TGTGCCAGCAGCTCACAGGCGGGGAACACTGAAGCTTTCTTT
J: TRBJ2-2; size: .; V: TRBV11-3; D: .; CDR3: CASSPNTNTGELFF; DNA: TGTGCCAGCAGCCCAAACACGAACACCGGGGAGCTGTTTTTT
J: TRBJ2-4; size: .; V: TRBV21-1; D: .; CDR3: CASSKRGQGNIQYF; DNA: TGTGCCAGCAGCAAAAGGGGACAGGGTAACATTCAGTACTTC
J: TRBJ1-2; size: .; V: TRBV20-1; D: .; CDR3: CSARSGYGYTF; DNA: TGCAGTGCTAGGTCAGGATATGGCTACACCTTC
J: TRBJ1-2; size: .; V: TRBV6-1; D: .; CDR3: CASSDPSGTSYGYTF; DNA: TGTGCCAGCAGTGATCCCTCAGGGACCTCCTATGGCTACACCTTC
J: TRBJ2-1; size: .; V: TRBV7-3; D: TRBD2; CDR3: CASSQTSGGAYEQFF; DNA: TGTGCCAGCAGCCAAACTAGCGGGGGGGCATATGAGCAGTTCTTC
J: TRBJ2-1; size: once; V: TRBV7-9; D: TRBD1; CDR3: CASSPGQVYNEQFF; DNA: TGTGCCAGCAGCCCGGGACAGGTATACAATGAGCAGTTCTTC
J: TRBJ2-1; size: .; V: TRBV29-1; D: TRBD2; CDR3: CSFTSGGAGNEQFF; DNA: TGCAGCTTTACTAGCGGGGGGGCCGGGAATGAGCAGTTCTTC
J: TRBJ1-5; size: .; V: TRBV10-3; D: TRBD1; CDR3: CAIRETGDSNQPQHF; DNA: TGTGCCATCAGAGAGACAGGGGACAGCAATCAGCCCCAGCATTTT
J: TRBJ2-3; size: .; V: TRBV29-1; D: TRBD2; CDR3: CSVPVQVTSGARSAQYF; DNA: TGCAGCGTTCCGGTACAGGTGACTAGCGGGGCCCGCTCGGCGCAGTATTTT
J: TRBJ1-2; size: .; V: TRBV25-1; D: .; CDR3: CASSAAGEIWGGYTF; DNA: TGTGCCAGCAGTGCTGCGGGGGAAATCTGGGGAGGCTACACCTTC
J: TRBJ1-2; size: .; V: TRBV2; D: .; CDR3: CASGLVGYTF; DNA: TGTGCCAGCGGATTAGTAGGCTACACCTTC
J: TRBJ2-1; size: .; V: TRBV6-5; D: TRBD1; CDR3: CASRRDSSYNEQFF; DNA: TGTGCCAGCAGGAGGGACAGTTCCTACAATGAGCAGTTCTTC
J: TRBJ2-7; size: .; V: TRBV7-2; D: .; CDR3: CASSLDRNYEQYF; DNA: TGTGCCAGCAGCCTAGACAGAAACTACGAGCAGTACTTC
J: TRBJ2-3; size: .; V: TRBV6-2/TRBV6-3; D: .; CDR3: CASSPIGNTQYF; DNA: TGTGCCAGCAGTCCCATCGGCAATACGCAGTATTTT
J: TRBJ2-7; size: .; V: TRBV25-1; D: .; CDR3: CASDLTVGAEEQYF; DNA: TGTGCCAGCGACCTAACAGTGGGGGCGGAAGAGCAGTACTTC
J: TRBJ2-7; size: .; V: TRBV4-1; D: TRBD1; CDR3: CASSQGQGAFYEQYF; DNA: TGCGCCAGCAGCCAAGGACAGGGGGCCTTCTACGAGCAGTACTTC
J: TRBJ2-1; size: .; V: TRBV7-2; D: .; CDR3: CASSLGSGKGNEQFF; DNA: TGTGCCAGCAGCTTAGGGTCAGGGAAAGGCAATGAGCAGTTCTTC
J: TRBJ2-3; size: .; V: TRBV28; D: .; CDR3: CASSSFVTGPPDTQYF; DNA: TGTGCCAGCAGCTCCTTTGTTACGGGGCCTCCAGATACGCAGTATTTT
J: TRBJ1-1; size: .; V: TRBV4-2; D: TRBD1; CDR3: CASSQAGGSTEAFF; DNA: TGTGCCAGCAGCCAAGCAGGGGGCAGTACTGAAGCTTTCTTT
J: TRBJ1-1; size: few; V: TRBV18; D: TRBD1; CDR3: CASSPRTGTNTEAFF; DNA: TGTGCCAGCTCACCAAGGACAGGCACGAACACTGAAGCTTTCTTT
J: TRBJ2-2; size: .; V: TRBV7-8; D: TRBD2; CDR3: CASSTTSGGAGGELFF; DNA: TGTGCCAGCAGCACTACTAGCGGGGGGGCCGGCGGGGAGCTGTTTTTT
J: TRBJ1-2; size: .; V: TRBV7-2; D: TRBD1; CDR3: CASSWTGADYGYTF; DNA: TGTGCCAGCAGCTGGACAGGGGCAGACTATGGCTACACCTTC
J: TRBJ1-5; size: .; V: TRBV7-7; D: TRBD1; CDR3: CASSPQDRKSEPQHF; DNA: TGTGCTAGCAGCCCACAGGACAGGAAATCAGAACCCCAGCATTTT
J: TRBJ2-2; size: .; V: TRBV19; D: TRBD1; CDR3: CASSADRSFTGELFF; DNA: TGTGCCAGTAGTGCGGACAGGTCTTTCACCGGGGAGCTGTTTTTT
J: TRBJ1-1; size: .; V: TRBV30; D: .; CDR3: CAWSRTEYNTEAFF; DNA: TGTGCCTGGAGTCGGACGGAATATAACACTGAAGCTTTCTTT
J: TRBJ1-2; size: .; V: TRBV2; D: .; CDR3: CASSEGGPLGGYTF; DNA: TGTGCCAGCAGTGAGGGAGGGCCTCTCGGCGGCTACACCTTC
J: TRBJ1-3; size: few; V: TRBV7-9; D: .; CDR3: CASSLDTASGNTIYF; DNA: TGTGCCAGCAGCTTAGATACAGCCTCTGGAAACACCATATATTTT
J: TRBJ1-2; size: .; V: TRBV11-2; D: .; CDR3: CASSSQILKGYTF; DNA: TGTGCCAGCAGCTCACAGATTCTTAAAGGCTACACCTTC
J: TRBJ1-2; size: .; V: TRBV7-6; D: .; CDR3: CASSHRAGYGYTF; DNA: TGTGCCAGCAGCCACCGGGCGGGGTATGGCTACACCTTC
J: TRBJ2-3; size: .; V: TRBV5-6; D: .; CDR3: CASSLVADYTDTQYF; DNA: TGTGCCAGCAGCTTGGTAGCAGACTACACAGATACGCAGTATTTT
J: TRBJ2-5; size: .; V: TRBV29-1; D: TRBD1; CDR3: CSYEGGTGAQETQYF; DNA: TGCAGCTACGAGGGCGGGACAGGGGCCCAAGAGACCCAGTACTTC
J: TRBJ1-1; size: .; V: TRBV5-4; D: .; CDR3: CASSREVNTEAFF; DNA: TGTGCCAGCAGCCGAGAGGTGAACACTGAAGCTTTCTTT
J: TRBJ1-2; size: .; V: TRBV28; D: TRBD1; CDR3: CASSPMGQFYGYTF; DNA: TGTGCCAGCAGTCCAATGGGACAGTTCTATGGCTACACCTTC